These T cell receptor beta chains were read from a single sample in a study of blood T cell repertoires in COVID-19. Some clones are missing from TCRdb's copy, which holds only in-frame ones; the method was immunoSEQ multiplex PCR. The sample lists 25,000 to 35,000 clones; roughly 89% were seen once. Sequencing used peripheral blood. The receptors derive from an elderly man with acute or convalescent COVID-19. Each CDR3 is given with its conserved first and last residue. Each record gives: CDR3 DNA, CDR3 protein, D gene, V gene, J gene, clone size. D genes are given only for firm matches. Where a row states a size, it is once, few, many or the class of an expanded clone; other rows omit it.

CDR3nt: TGTGCCAGCAGGGACAGGAGTCTAGCCAAAAACATTCAGTACTTC; CDR3aa: CASRDRSLAKNIQYF; d_gene: TRBD1; v_gene: TRBV2; j_gene: TRBJ2-4; abundance: NA
CDR3nt: TGTGCCAGCTCCCAAGGACATCTTTACTACGAGCAGTACTTC; CDR3aa: CASSQGHLYYEQYF; d_gene: NA; v_gene: TRBV18; j_gene: TRBJ2-7; abundance: NA
CDR3nt: TGTGCCAGCAGCCAAACAGGGGGACGGAATCAGCCCCAGCATTTT; CDR3aa: CASSQTGGRNQPQHF; d_gene: TRBD1; v_gene: TRBV3-1/TRBV3-2; j_gene: TRBJ1-5; abundance: NA
CDR3nt: TGTGCCAGCAGCGTAGACCTTAGCAGGGGTGCTGAAGCTTTCTTT; CDR3aa: CASSVDLSRGAEAFF; d_gene: NA; v_gene: TRBV9; j_gene: TRBJ1-1; abundance: NA
CDR3nt: TGCGCCAGTTCCGATGGGGGGAATGGAAACACCATATATTTT; CDR3aa: CASSDGGNGNTIYF; d_gene: NA; v_gene: TRBV10-1; j_gene: TRBJ1-3; abundance: NA
CDR3nt: TGTGCCAGCAGGGGGACGGGAGTTAACACCGGGGAGCTGTTTTTT; CDR3aa: CASRGTGVNTGELFF; d_gene: NA; v_gene: TRBV6-5; j_gene: TRBJ2-2; abundance: NA
CDR3nt: TGTGCCAGCAGCATGGGGCTGGGCATGTCCTACGAGCAGTACTTC; CDR3aa: CASSMGLGMSYEQYF; d_gene: NA; v_gene: TRBV27; j_gene: TRBJ2-7; abundance: NA
CDR3nt: TGTGCCAGCAGCCTCCCGGGACAGTCCTACGAGCAGTACTTC; CDR3aa: CASSLPGQSYEQYF; d_gene: TRBD1; v_gene: TRBV3-1/TRBV3-2; j_gene: TRBJ2-7; abundance: NA
CDR3nt: TGTGCCAGTTCCCGGGGGGCGGGAGATTCAGATACGCAGTATTTT; CDR3aa: CASSRGAGDSDTQYF; d_gene: NA; v_gene: TRBV6-5; j_gene: TRBJ2-3; abundance: NA
CDR3nt: TGTGCCAGCAGTTACCTGAACCGGGCTGAAGCTTTCTTT; CDR3aa: CASSYLNRAEAFF; d_gene: NA; v_gene: TRBV6-2/TRBV6-3; j_gene: TRBJ1-1; abundance: NA
CDR3nt: TGTGCCAGCAGCCCCCGCCGCGACGGGGAAGCTTTCTTT; CDR3aa: CASSPRRDGEAFF; d_gene: NA; v_gene: TRBV13; j_gene: TRBJ1-1; abundance: NA
CDR3nt: TGTGCCAGCAGTTTTGCAGAGGGCAGGGGTTACGAGCAGTACTTC; CDR3aa: CASSFAEGRGYEQYF; d_gene: NA; v_gene: TRBV28; j_gene: TRBJ2-7; abundance: NA
CDR3nt: TGCGCCAGCAGCTTGGCCGCTAGCGGGTACTCCTACGAGCAGTACTTC; CDR3aa: CASSLAASGYSYEQYF; d_gene: TRBD2; v_gene: TRBV5-1; j_gene: TRBJ2-7; abundance: NA
CDR3nt: TGTGCCTGGACTGAGGGCCCCTACAATGAGCAGTTCTTC; CDR3aa: CAWTEGPYNEQFF; d_gene: NA; v_gene: TRBV30; j_gene: TRBJ2-1; abundance: NA
CDR3nt: TGTGCCAGCAGCCCTAGCTACTTAGCAGCCAAAAACATTCAGTACTTC; CDR3aa: CASSPSYLAAKNIQYF; d_gene: NA; v_gene: TRBV2; j_gene: TRBJ2-4; abundance: NA
CDR3nt: TGTGCCAGCAGCACAGGGGGCACAGATACGCAGTATTTT; CDR3aa: CASSTGGTDTQYF; d_gene: TRBD1; v_gene: TRBV7-9; j_gene: TRBJ2-3; abundance: NA
CDR3nt: TGCGCCAGCACCCCGATGGGGGCGGAGACCCAGTACTTC; CDR3aa: CASTPMGAETQYF; d_gene: NA; v_gene: TRBV5-1; j_gene: TRBJ2-5; abundance: once
CDR3nt: TGCGCCAGCAGCTTGAGTCACAACAATGAGCAGTTCTTC; CDR3aa: CASSLSHNNEQFF; d_gene: NA; v_gene: TRBV5-1; j_gene: TRBJ2-1; abundance: NA
CDR3nt: TGTGCCAGCAGCGACCAGACCGGGACAGCATTTTATGGCTACACCTTC; CDR3aa: CASSDQTGTAFYGYTF; d_gene: TRBD1; v_gene: TRBV7-2; j_gene: TRBJ1-2; abundance: NA
CDR3nt: TGTGCCAGCACCATACTAGCGAGGAATGAGCAGTTCTTC; CDR3aa: CASTILARNEQFF; d_gene: TRBD2; v_gene: TRBV11-2; j_gene: TRBJ2-1; abundance: NA
CDR3nt: TGTGCCAGCAGCCCCGGACAGGGATTCTCTGGAAACACCATATATTTT; CDR3aa: CASSPGQGFSGNTIYF; d_gene: TRBD1; v_gene: TRBV7-6; j_gene: TRBJ1-3; abundance: NA
CDR3nt: TGTGCCAGCAGCAAAGAGGAGGACAGGGGGCGTTCGTTCGGTGGCTACACCTTC; CDR3aa: CASSKEEDRGRSFGGYTF; d_gene: NA; v_gene: TRBV21-1; j_gene: TRBJ1-2; abundance: NA
CDR3nt: TGTGCCAGCAGCCCTCGGACAGATCTCTATGGCTACACCTTC; CDR3aa: CASSPRTDLYGYTF; d_gene: NA; v_gene: TRBV3-1/TRBV3-2; j_gene: TRBJ1-2; abundance: NA
CDR3nt: TGTGCCAGCAGGGTGGGGACTCTTGGGGCAGATACGCAGTATTTT; CDR3aa: CASRVGTLGADTQYF; d_gene: NA; v_gene: TRBV28; j_gene: TRBJ2-3; abundance: NA
CDR3nt: TGTGCCAGCTCACGACTAGCGGGGCATGGAGCCGGGGAGCTGTTTTTT; CDR3aa: CASSRLAGHGAGELFF; d_gene: TRBD2; v_gene: TRBV18; j_gene: TRBJ2-2; abundance: NA
CDR3nt: TGTGCCAGCAGCTTAACTTCGCAACCCGGCAATGAGCAGTTCTTC; CDR3aa: CASSLTSQPGNEQFF; d_gene: NA; v_gene: TRBV7-2; j_gene: TRBJ2-1; abundance: few
CDR3nt: TGTGCCAGCTCACCTCCACTAACAGGGGCTACGTACCAAGAGACCCAGTACTTC; CDR3aa: CASSPPLTGATYQETQYF; d_gene: TRBD1; v_gene: TRBV18; j_gene: TRBJ2-5; abundance: NA
CDR3nt: TGCGCCAGCAGCTTTCAGGGACAGAACACTGAAGCTTTCTTT; CDR3aa: CASSFQGQNTEAFF; d_gene: NA; v_gene: TRBV5-1; j_gene: TRBJ1-1; abundance: few
CDR3nt: TGTGCCAGCAGGGGGTCTTGGACAGGGCCACATTCACCCCTCCACTTT; CDR3aa: CASRGSWTGPHSPLHF; d_gene: TRBD1; v_gene: TRBV27; j_gene: TRBJ1-6; abundance: NA
CDR3nt: TGTGCCAGTGGGCATATCTCTGGGGCCAACGTCCTGACTTTC; CDR3aa: CASGHISGANVLTF; d_gene: NA; v_gene: TRBV19; j_gene: TRBJ2-6; abundance: NA
CDR3nt: TGCGCCAGCAGCTTGCTTGCAGGGAACACTGAAGCTTTCTTT; CDR3aa: CASSLLAGNTEAFF; d_gene: NA; v_gene: TRBV5-1; j_gene: TRBJ1-1; abundance: NA
CDR3nt: TGTGCCAGCAGTTACTCCTATAATCAGCCCCAGCATTTT; CDR3aa: CASSYSYNQPQHF; d_gene: NA; v_gene: TRBV6-5; j_gene: TRBJ1-5; abundance: once
CDR3nt: TGTGCCAGCAGTACCCAACAGCATACCGGGGAGCTGTTTTTT; CDR3aa: CASSTQQHTGELFF; d_gene: NA; v_gene: TRBV28; j_gene: TRBJ2-2; abundance: NA
CDR3nt: TGTGCCAGCAGCCGAATTACGACAGGACCTACAACTAATGAAAAACTGTTTTTT; CDR3aa: CASSRITTGPTTNEKLFF; d_gene: NA; v_gene: TRBV11-2; j_gene: TRBJ1-4; abundance: NA
CDR3nt: TGTGCCATCAGTGAAGTCCGGACAGGGAAAGATACGCAGTATTTT; CDR3aa: CAISEVRTGKDTQYF; d_gene: TRBD1; v_gene: TRBV10-3; j_gene: TRBJ2-3; abundance: NA
CDR3nt: TGTGCCAGCAGAGACCGGACAGACTTGAACACTGAAGCTTTCTTT; CDR3aa: CASRDRTDLNTEAFF; d_gene: NA; v_gene: TRBV6-5; j_gene: TRBJ1-1; abundance: NA
CDR3nt: TGTGCCAGCCGACGGGGAGGGGGTGCACACTACGAGCAGTACTTC; CDR3aa: CASRRGGGAHYEQYF; d_gene: NA; v_gene: TRBV6-5; j_gene: TRBJ2-7; abundance: once
CDR3nt: TGCGCCAGCAGCCAAAACTTAGGGGGTACTAACTATGGCTACACCTTC; CDR3aa: CASSQNLGGTNYGYTF; d_gene: NA; v_gene: TRBV4-1; j_gene: TRBJ1-2; abundance: NA
CDR3nt: TGTGCCAGTAGTATAGGGGGACAGAGCACAGATACGCAGTATTTT; CDR3aa: CASSIGGQSTDTQYF; d_gene: TRBD1; v_gene: TRBV19; j_gene: TRBJ2-3; abundance: NA
CDR3nt: TGTGCCAGCAGTTACAGGGGCACTGAAGCTTTCTTT; CDR3aa: CASSYRGTEAFF; d_gene: TRBD1; v_gene: TRBV7-9; j_gene: TRBJ1-1; abundance: once
CDR3nt: TGCGCCAGCAGCCAGCCTAGCGGGAGCTCCTACGAGCAGTACTTC; CDR3aa: CASSQPSGSSYEQYF; d_gene: TRBD2; v_gene: TRBV4-1; j_gene: TRBJ2-7; abundance: NA
CDR3nt: TGTGCCAGCAGCGGCGGGGGCTACCAAGAGACCCAGTACTTC; CDR3aa: CASSGGGYQETQYF; d_gene: NA; v_gene: TRBV9; j_gene: TRBJ2-5; abundance: NA
CDR3nt: TGTGCCACCAGTGATTTTGAGGAAAACAATGAGCAGTTCTTC; CDR3aa: CATSDFEENNEQFF; d_gene: NA; v_gene: TRBV24-1; j_gene: TRBJ2-1; abundance: NA
CDR3nt: TGTGCCACCAGCAGAGATCACGGGACAGGGTTATACGGCTACACCTTC; CDR3aa: CATSRDHGTGLYGYTF; d_gene: TRBD1; v_gene: TRBV15; j_gene: TRBJ1-2; abundance: NA
CDR3nt: TGTGCCAGCAGTTTATCCCCCCTCCGACAGGGAGCTAATGAAAAACTGTTTTTT; CDR3aa: CASSLSPLRQGANEKLFF; d_gene: TRBD1; v_gene: TRBV27; j_gene: TRBJ1-4; abundance: NA
CDR3nt: TGCGCCAGCAGCTTGGTAGGGGGCAACACTGAAGCTTTCTTT; CDR3aa: CASSLVGGNTEAFF; d_gene: TRBD1; v_gene: TRBV5-1; j_gene: TRBJ1-1; abundance: NA
CDR3nt: TGTGCCAGCAGCGCACGCCTGTCGGGGATAGGAAATGAGCAGTTCTTC; CDR3aa: CASSARLSGIGNEQFF; d_gene: NA; v_gene: TRBV11-3; j_gene: TRBJ2-1; abundance: NA
CDR3nt: TGTGCCAGCAGCTTCAGACAGGGGACAACTAATGAAAAACTGTTTTTT; CDR3aa: CASSFRQGTTNEKLFF; d_gene: TRBD1; v_gene: TRBV7-2; j_gene: TRBJ1-4; abundance: NA
CDR3nt: TGTGCCAGCAGCGTAGCTCAAGGGGCGCAGGGTGAGACCCAGTACTTC; CDR3aa: CASSVAQGAQGETQYF; d_gene: NA; v_gene: TRBV9; j_gene: TRBJ2-5; abundance: NA
CDR3nt: TGTGCCAGCAGCTTAGGATACGGCGACTATAGCTCCTACAATGAGCAGTTCTTC; CDR3aa: CASSLGYGDYSSYNEQFF; d_gene: NA; v_gene: TRBV11-3; j_gene: TRBJ2-1; abundance: NA
CDR3nt: TGTGCCAGCAGCCTAACCGGGACAGGGGGCCACGAGCAGTACTTC; CDR3aa: CASSLTGTGGHEQYF; d_gene: TRBD1; v_gene: TRBV11-2; j_gene: TRBJ2-7; abundance: once
CDR3nt: TGTGCCACCAGTGATTTCGAGAGCAGGGAGCTGTTTTTT; CDR3aa: CATSDFESRELFF; d_gene: NA; v_gene: TRBV24-1; j_gene: TRBJ2-2; abundance: NA
CDR3nt: TGTGCCAGCAGTGGTGGGACAGGGGTAGATCACGGTACGCAGTATTTT; CDR3aa: CASSGGTGVDHGTQYF; d_gene: TRBD1; v_gene: TRBV2; j_gene: TRBJ2-3; abundance: NA
CDR3nt: TGTGCCAGCAGCTTAGTCGGGTCGAACACTGAAGCTTTCTTT; CDR3aa: CASSLVGSNTEAFF; d_gene: NA; v_gene: TRBV7-8; j_gene: TRBJ1-1; abundance: NA
CDR3nt: TGTGCCACCAGTGATTCTAGCGGGAGGAGGAGGGACCAAGAGACCCAGTACTTC; CDR3aa: CATSDSSGRRRDQETQYF; d_gene: TRBD2; v_gene: TRBV24-1; j_gene: TRBJ2-5; abundance: NA